This T cell receptor (beta chain) was recovered during a study of CD8 T cells in ankylosing spondylitis (dated by TCRdb to 2015 to 2018). Study-level background: The study profiled T cell receptor beta repertoires in healthy donors and ankylosing spondylitis patients to find disease-linked TCR variants. Peripheral blood was sampled, and synovial fluid was additionally collected from ankylosing spondylitis patients. In total, the full study cohort was made up of 108 healthy donors and 20 to 25 ankylosing spondylitis patients.

The CDR3 runs 14 residues from the cysteine to the phenylalanine. Only the CDR3 DNA stays, 42 bases, in frame from base 1. Per the germline V gene, SGHRS is the CDR1 and YFSETQ is the CDR2. V is reduced by 0 bases and J by 6 bases, leaving a spacing of 9 bases between them. For sequencing, an Illumina HiSeq 2500 was employed. Quantitative 5'-RACE with molecular barcodes was the method used to prepare the TCR beta libraries. On the authors' methods: A new computational method based on a probabilistic model of VDJ rearrangement was used to identify disease-linked TCR variants. TCRdb trimmed public reads at Q25 via fastp, called clones via MiXCR and kept in-frame beta chains. Each entry is one CDR3 protein sequence, shown with its most common DNA and genes. TCRdb's processing, not the study's, gives the V and J calls here. Recorded for this sample are 300,000 to 400,000 distinct CDR3 sequences; around 15% of them occurred a single time. The top ten clonotypes cover 0.95% to 1.4% of the sample.

Remarks on this clonotype: Its specific antigen is unknown. Base qualities are missing; no much larger clone stands one base away.

The paper's findings and limits, for the study overall: In peripheral blood, the disease-linked clones were found at relatively low frequencies and had a CD8+ phenotype. A TCR beta motif made up of 7 to 9 highly homologous amino acid variants appeared to be characteristic of blood from ankylosing spondylitis patients. Some of the motif variants had been reported before in the synovial fluid and blood of reactive arthritis patients, a finding that suggests common disease-initiation mechanisms. According to the report, matched synovial fluid samples from ankylosing spondylitis patients were significantly enriched for the disease-linked clones.

The sequence was obtained from a male donor with ankylosing spondylitis or in good health (not recorded which). The rearrangement combines TRBV5-1 with TRBJ1-4; the D gene identity is not certain. The sequencing input was blood, either unsorted or a sorted T cell fraction (not recorded which). The nucleotides are TGCGCCAGCAGCTTGGTAGGGCTGCATGAAAAACTGTTTTTT. Translated, this gives CASSLVGLHEKLFF.